The 26 T cell receptor beta chains reported below all come from one sample, sequenced in a study of T cells after yellow fever vaccination. From the 5' RACE reads, TCRdb called clonotypes with MiXCR, one entry per CDR3 protein. Of around 530,000 distinct CDR3 sequences in the sample, approximately 16% were seen once. Sequencing used PBMCs, obtained 5 to 6 days after the first yellow fever vaccination. These receptors came from a young man who received the YFV17D yellow fever vaccine.

This clonotype was detected only a few times. The chain is built from TRBV7-2 and TRBJ2-7; D uncertain. The CDR3 sequence is 11 residues long. In germline, CDR1 is SGHTA, CDR2 FQGNSA. V was pared by 4 bases and J by 6 bases, with 7 bases between. Here the CDR3 DNA reads TGTGCCAGCAGCTCGGCGGCCGAGCAGTACTTC. Residues: CASSSAAEQYF.

The chain links TRBV7-2 to TRBJ2-1; D gene ambiguous. Germline CDR1 reads SGHTA; CDR2 reads FQGNSA. V was pared by 4 bases and J by 2 bases, with 9 bases between. The CDR3 runs to 14 residues. The CDR3 sequence is CASSYTPAYNEQFF. In DNA form, the CDR3 reads TGTGCCAGCAGCTATACGCCCGCCTACAATGAGCAGTTCTTC.

The chain joins TRBV4-3 to TRBJ2-7; possible D gene TRBD1, 5 bases. CDR3 length equals 15 residues. The ends were cut back, 1 base at V and 4 bases at J, with 14 bases in the middle. Germline lookup yields CDR1 LGHNA and CDR2 YSLEER. The CDR3 coding sequence is TGCGCCAGCAGCCAAGTCATAGGGGCTGGATACGAGCAGTACTTC. Translating gives CASSQVIGAGYEQYF.

This clonotype was counted between two and nine times. The rearrangement joins TRBV5-6 to TRBJ2-5; unclear D gene. Germline V gives CDR1 SGHDT, CDR2 YYEEEE. V dropped 0 bases and J dropped 9 bases, with 9 bases sitting between them. The CDR3 totals 12 residues. This CDR3 is CASSLVSDPQYF. For the CDR3, the DNA is TGTGCCAGCAGCTTGGTTTCCGATCCCCAGTACTTC.

This clonotype showed up many times. The chain employs TRBV7-2 and TRBJ2-3; D remains ambiguous. The V and J ends lost 7 bases and 1 base respectively, with 6 bases between them. There are 12 residues in the CDR3. Germline-derived CDR1 and CDR2 are SGHTA and FQGNSA. CDR3 region: CASTPGTDTQYF. The CDR3, as DNA: TGTGCCAGCACCCCTGGCACAGATACGCAGTATTTT.

The chain combines TRBV10-3 with TRBJ1-1; D ambiguous. The length of the CDR3 is 14 residues. The germline V gene encodes CDR1 ENHRY and CDR2 SYGVKD. With 2 bases removed from V and 5 bases from J, the gap between germline ends came to 12 bases. CDR3 sequence (DNA): TGTGCCATCAGTGAGGCCCTTAAGCCGACTGAAGCTTTCTTT. This translates into CAISEALKPTEAFF.

The rearrangement links TRBV9 to TRBJ2-5, with a possible D match to TRBD2 (6 bases). In germline, CDR1 is SGDLS, CDR2 YYNGEE. This CDR3 is built from 15 residues. V was pared by 0 bases and J by 2 bases, with 11 bases between. CDR3 sequence reads: CASSVAPGVQETQYF. The CDR3 DNA reads TGTGCCAGCAGCGTAGCTCCGGGGGTTCAAGAGACCCAGTACTTC.

This clonotype was counted at least ten times. The gene calls are TRBV12-3 or TRBV12-4 and TRBJ2-7; 9 bases map to TRBD1. This CDR3 is built from 13 residues. With 1 base clipped from V and 5 bases from J, the junction kept 0 bases outside the gene matches. In nucleotides, the CDR3 is TGTGCCAGCAGTTTAGGGGACAGGGACGAGCAGTACGTC. This translates into CASSLGDRDEQYV.

In this sample, this clonotype turned up a few times. CDR3 residues: CASSQTGSYNEQFF. The CDR3 DNA sequence: TGTGCCAGCAGCCAAACGGGGTCGTACAATGAGCAGTTCTTC. V is TRBV3-1 and J is TRBJ2-1, with D possibly TRBD2 on 5 matching bases. Germline V gene sequence: CDR1 LGHDT, CDR2 YNNKEL (reference sequence). The CDR3 is 14 residues long. V was trimmed by 2 bases and J by 4 bases, leaving 9 bases between them.

The sample holds a few counts of this clonotype. The V and J genes are TRBV9 and TRBJ1-2, with D possibly TRBD1 on 6 matching bases. V lost 2 bases and J lost 3, with 11 bases in between. CDR3 length: 14 amino acids. The germline CDR1 and CDR2 sequences are SGDLS and YYNGEE. This CDR3 is CASSVTGSDYGYTF. CDR3 nucleotide sequence: TGTGCCAGCAGCGTTACAGGGTCGGACTATGGCTACACCTTC.

This clonotype came up a few times. V gene TRBV6-2 or TRBV6-3 combines with J gene TRBJ1-1; D is unresolved. V lost 2 bases to trimming and J lost 0 bases, with 10 bases between them. Germline V gene lookup returns CDR1 MNHEY and CDR2 SVGEGT. The CDR3 totals 15 residues. The CDR3 loop reads CASSYPTTLNTEAFF. The CDR3 bases are TGTGCCAGCAGTTACCCGACGACCCTGAACACTGAAGCTTTCTTT.

The chain joins TRBV7-9 to TRBJ2-5, with a tentative D call TRBD2 (6 bases). The V gene's germline CDR1 is SEHNR and CDR2 FQNEAQ (reference sequence). The CDR3 totals 12 residues. Trimming took off 11 bases at V and 1 base at J, with 11 bases between the two ends. The CDR3 is CACRGLQETQYF. The DNA for the CDR3 is TGTGCCTGTAGGGGACTCCAAGAGACCCAGTACTTC.

This chain joins TRBV4-3 and TRBJ2-7, with 7 bases fitting TRBD1. Germline CDR1 LGHNA, CDR2 YSLEER. The CDR3 is 12 amino acids. V gave up 5 bases and J gave up 6 bases; unmatched junction bases: 4. The CDR3, as DNA: TGCGCCAGCAGCGATACAGGGGTCGAGCAGTACTTC. Its protein is CASSDTGVEQYF.

This sequence joins TRBV5-5 and TRBJ2-1; possibly TRBD1 for D (6 bases). This CDR3 is 13 amino acids long. The germline CDR1 and CDR2 sequences are SGHKS and YYEKEE (reference sequence). The V end lost 4 bases, the J end lost 7 bases, and 12 bases lay between the germline ends. In DNA, the CDR3 is TGTGCCAGCAGCGAAACAGGGTTGAATGAGCAGTTCTTC. Its translation: CASSETGLNEQFF.

A few counts support this clonotype. V is TRBV20-1 and J is TRBJ1-5; the D is unclear. The CDR3 runs 13 residues. V was clipped by 5 bases and J by 9 bases, with 17 bases between them. Germline lookup yields CDR1 DFQATT and CDR2 SNEGSKA (reference sequence). CDR3 amino acids: CSALRAPGSPQHF. Here the CDR3 DNA reads TGCAGTGCTCTCCGGGCACCCGGTTCGCCCCAGCATTTT.

This clonotype was picked up a small number of times. The rearrangement links TRBV7-2 to TRBJ1-6; unclear D gene. With 3 bases removed from V and 10 bases from J, the gap between germline ends came to 10 bases. CDR1 is SGHTA and CDR2 is FQGNSA in the germline V gene. The CDR3 consists of 13 residues. The CDR3 loop reads CASSFQWKSPLHF. DNA for the CDR3: TGTGCCAGCAGCTTCCAGTGGAAATCACCCCTCCACTTT. The full variable domain, completed using reference TRBV7-2 and TRBJ1-6, is GAGVSQSPSNKVTEKGKDVELRCDPISGHTALYWYRQSLGQGLEFLIYFQGNSAPDKSGLPSDRFSAERTGGSVSTLTIQRTQQEDSAVYLCASSFQWKSPLHFGNGTRLTVT.

The rearrangement links TRBV5-1 to TRBJ2-1, with D unresolved. This CDR3 spans 16 amino acids. Trimming took off 2 bases at V and 2 bases at J, with 14 bases between the two ends. CDR1 SGHRS and CDR2 YFSETQ come from the germline V gene. The CDR3 here is CASSFGISLAYNEQFF. The CDR3 DNA sequence: TGCGCCAGCAGCTTTGGGATCTCTCTGGCCTACAATGAGCAGTTCTTC.

This clonotype was recorded many times. The J gene is TRBJ1-1, the V gene TRBV7-9; maybe TRBD1 (5 bases). The germline V gene has CDR1 SEHNR and CDR2 FQNEAQ (reference sequence). The CDR3 length is 11 residues. Trimming removed 5 bases at V and 8 bases at J, with 9 bases between. In DNA form, the CDR3 reads TGTGCCAGCAGCGCCCAGGGAGAAGCTTTCTTT. Its translation is CASSAQGEAFF.

The V call is TRBV5-4, the J call TRBJ2-1, with 10 nucleotides matching TRBD2. V shed 2 bases, J shed 6 bases, and the junction held 5 bases outside the gene matches. Germline lookup yields CDR1 SGHNT and CDR2 YYREEE (reference sequence). CDR3 length: 15 residues. The CDR3 region has the DNA TGTGCCAGCAGCTTTGCAGCGGGGGGGAGCAATGAGCAGTTCTTC. Translated, it gives CASSFAAGGSNEQFF.

This clonotype was counted ten times or more. The chain couples TRBV7-9 to TRBJ2-2; D is unresolved. Germline V gene data show CDR1 as SEHNR and CDR2 as FQNEAQ (reference sequence). Trimming cost V 1 base and J 3 bases, with 6 bases left between them. The CDR3 runs to 14 residues. CDR3 residues: CASSLVSYTGELFF. The CDR3 coding sequence is TGTGCCAGCAGCTTAGTTTCGTACACCGGGGAGCTGTTTTTT.

The chain couples TRBV6-1 to TRBJ1-3, with D perhaps TRBD1 (5 bases). Germline loops: CDR1 MNHNS, CDR2 SASEGT. V gave up 10 bases and J gave up 1 base, with 11 bases separating them. CDR3 length: 13 residues. DNA for the CDR3: TGTGCCACCAGGGATAATTCTGGAAACACCATATATTTT. It yields the protein CATRDNSGNTIYF.

V and J are TRBV7-2 and TRBJ2-3; D might be TRBD2 (5 bases). This CDR3 has 17 residues. V lost 3 bases and J lost 2, with 18 bases in between. Germline V gives CDR1 SGHTA, CDR2 FQGNSA. This CDR3 is CASSFPLRAMATDTQYF. CDR3 in DNA: TGTGCCAGCAGCTTTCCTTTGCGGGCGATGGCCACAGATACGCAGTATTTT.

The J gene is TRBJ2-2, the V gene TRBV5-6; D is possibly TRBD1 (5 bases). CDR1 SGHDT and CDR2 YYEEEE come from the germline V gene. Trimming shortened V by 3 bases and J by 3 bases, and 12 bases separated the two germline ends. The CDR3 has 15 residues. The CDR3 here is CASSSVSGYTGELFF. The CDR3 nucleotides read TGTGCCAGCAGCTCAGTATCAGGGTACACCGGGGAGCTGTTTTTT.

The chain joins TRBV6-5 to TRBJ2-1; D is ambiguous. The CDR3 has 18 amino acids. Germline CDR1 and CDR2: MNHEY and SVGAGI. V was trimmed by 4 bases and J by 1 base, leaving 20 bases between them. The CDR3 loop is CASSSSDTYHRSYNEQFF. The CDR3 DNA reads TGTGCCAGCAGTTCCTCCGACACCTATCACCGGTCCTACAATGAGCAGTTCTTC.

The chain combines TRBV5-6 with TRBJ2-7; TRBD1 or TRBD2 may be the D gene (5 bases each). CDR3 length: 15 residues. Germline-derived CDR1 and CDR2 are SGHDT and YYEEEE. Trimming took off 2 bases at V and 0 bases at J, with 12 bases between the two ends. This CDR3 is CASSFGAYSSYEQYV. The CDR3 nucleotides are TGTGCCAGCAGCTTCGGGGCTTATAGCTCCTACGAGCAGTACGTC.

In this sample, this clonotype turned up a few times. CDR3 nucleotide sequence: TGTGCCAGCAGCTGGTGGGACAGGGGGTTCGACGAGCAGTACTTC. Protein sequence: CASSWWDRGFDEQYF. The J gene is TRBJ2-7, the V gene TRBV5-6, with 11 bases that match TRBD1. V lost 3 bases and J lost 5; bases outside the gene matches: 7. This CDR3 comprises 15 residues. Germline lookup yields CDR1 SGHDT and CDR2 YYEEEE.